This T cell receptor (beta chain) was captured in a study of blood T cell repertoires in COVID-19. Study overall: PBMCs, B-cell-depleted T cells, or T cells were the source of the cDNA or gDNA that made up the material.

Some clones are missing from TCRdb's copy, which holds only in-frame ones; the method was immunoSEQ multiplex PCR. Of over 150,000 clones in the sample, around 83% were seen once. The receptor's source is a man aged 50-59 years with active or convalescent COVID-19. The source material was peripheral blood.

CDR3 loop: CASSFGESTDTQYF. DNA for the CDR3: TGTGCCAGCAGCTTCGGAGAGAGCACAGATACGCAGTATTTT. The genes are TRBV7-9 and TRBJ2-3; D gene uncertain. Germline CDR1 and CDR2: SEHNR and FQNEAQ (reference sequence). The V gene lost 3 bases and the J gene lost 0 bases, with 7 bases spanning the gap. This CDR3 is 14 amino acids long.